The 9 T cell receptor beta chains given below trace back to one sample, sequenced in a study of T cell responses to AZD1222 COVID-19 vaccine. Clones were read by immunoSEQ multiplex PCR, and TCRdb kept only the in-frame ones, dropping some. The sample contains some 130,000 clones, about 90% of which appear only once. Sample: peripheral blood, taken on day 0 of AZD1222 vaccination. Source of these receptors: an adult in good health.

The J gene is TRBJ2-3, the V gene TRBV7-2; the D is unclear. The V and J ends lost 1 base and 4 bases respectively, with 6 bases between them. The CDR3 has 13 amino acids. Germline CDR1 and CDR2: SGHTA and FQGNSA. Here the CDR3 reads CASSLEVSDTQYF. The CDR3 region has the DNA TGTGCCAGCAGCTTAGAAGTTTCAGATACGCAGTATTTT.

This sequence joins TRBV24-1 and TRBJ2-1; the D is unclear. The germline V and J ends were trimmed by 5 bases and 6 bases, with 13 bases remaining between them. The CDR3 loop spans 14 amino acids. The germline gives CDR1 KGHDR, CDR2 SFDVKD. CDR3 coding DNA: TGTGCCACCAGTGGGGCGGATTGGGGCAATGAGCAGTTCTTC. Protein sequence: CATSGADWGNEQFF.

The chain employs TRBV3-1 (or the pseudogene TRBV3-2) and TRBJ2-1; 10 bases match TRBD2. This CDR3 is 17 amino acids long. With 0 bases clipped from V and 5 bases from J, the junction kept 7 bases outside the gene matches. The germline CDR1 and CDR2 sequences are LGHDT and YNNKEL (reference sequence). CDR3 protein: CASSQEGLAGAHNEQFF. CDR3 in DNA: TGTGCCAGCAGCCAAGAAGGGCTAGCGGGGGCCCACAATGAGCAGTTCTTC.

The chain combines TRBV6-5 with TRBJ2-1; 10 bases are shared with TRBD2. The CDR3 covers 16 residues. V lost 3 bases and J lost 6; bases outside the gene matches: 8. Looked up from germline, CDR1 is MNHEY and CDR2 is SVGAGI. The CDR3 loop reads CASSYLTSGHLNEQFF. The CDR3 DNA follows: TGTGCCAGCAGTTATTTGACTAGCGGGCATCTCAATGAGCAGTTCTTC.

The rearrangement uses TRBV2 and TRBJ1-2; D is unresolved. The CDR3 runs to 11 residues. CDR1 is SNHLY and CDR2 is FYNNEI in the germline V gene. The V end lost 10 bases, the J end lost 9 bases, and 15 bases lay between the germline ends. CDR3 nucleotides: TGTGCCACTGCGGATGGTCGGCGCTACACCTTC. Residues: CATADGRRYTF.

V and J are TRBV14 and TRBJ2-2; 9 bases map to TRBD1. V shed 3 bases, J shed 3 bases, and the junction held 5 bases outside the gene matches. Looked up from germline, CDR1 is SGHDN and CDR2 is FVKESK. The CDR3 contains 16 residues. This chain's CDR3 is CASSQGQGLDTGELFF. In DNA form, the CDR3 reads TGTGCCAGCAGCCAGGGACAGGGTTTGGACACCGGGGAGCTGTTTTTT.

This clone came up once. This sequence joins TRBV11-2 and TRBJ2-5; possibly TRBD1 or TRBD2 for D (5 bases each). V gave up 5 bases and J gave up 13 bases, with 14 bases separating them. CDR1 and CDR2 from the germline V gene are SGHAT and FQNNGV. The CDR3 is made up of 11 amino acids. In nucleotides, the CDR3 is TGTGCCAGCAGCGAACCGGGACCCCCGTACTTC. It is translated as CASSEPGPPYF.

CDR3 bases: TGCGCCAGCAGTGACCCGAGACAGGGTGTCCACAATGAGCAGTTCTTC. The encoded protein is CASSDPRQGVHNEQFF. The chain carries TRBV10-1 and TRBJ2-1; 7 nucleotides line up with TRBD1. In germline, CDR1 is WNHNN, CDR2 SYGVQD (reference sequence). V trimming: 3 bases; J trimming: 5 bases; junction bases outside the gene matches: 10. The CDR3 consists of 16 residues.

The chain employs TRBV29-1 and TRBJ1-1; 9 bases are shared with TRBD1. This CDR3 region has 12 residues. V shed 6 bases, J shed 5 bases, and the junction held 4 bases outside the gene matches. Per germline, CDR1 SQVTM and CDR2 ANQGSEA. DNA of the CDR3: TGCAGCGTGGGACAGGGAGGGACTGAAGCTTTCTTT. Its protein is CSVGQGGTEAFF. Full variable domain (remainder filled in from reference TRBV29-1 and TRBJ1-1): SAVISQKPSRDICQRGTSLTIQCQVDSQVTMMFWYRQQPGQSLTLIATANQGSEATYESGFVIDKFPISRPNLTFSTLTVSNMSPEDSSIYLCSVGQGGTEAFFGQGTRLTVV.